Here is one T cell receptor (beta chain) with its context. This entry comes from a study of cytomegalovirus exposure and HLA in healthy donors. Researchers ran the PCR with 60 Vbeta and 13 Jbeta primers. The data were produced by immunoSEQ multiplex PCR, yet TCRdb's version contains in-frame clones alone and is incomplete. This sample has approximately 150,000 clones, with 76% found just once. Trimming pared 1 base from V and 3 bases from J, leaving 10 bases between. The CDR3 is 14 residues long. Germline lookup yields CDR1 LNHNV and CDR2 YYDKDF (reference sequence). Sequenced: PBMCs. The J gene is TRBJ2-7, the V gene TRBV15, with D maybe TRBD2 (6 bases). The source of this sequence is a middle-aged man in good health and CMV-seronegative. The DNA of the CDR3 is TGTGCCACCAGCAGAGGGTCTAGCGTCTACGAGCAGTACTTC. Its translation: CATSRGSSVYEQYF.